The 12 T cell receptor beta chains below come from one sample, sequenced in a study of regulatory T cells in long-lasting Graves disease. The TCR beta library used iRepertoire HTBI primers with Arm-PCR amplification of CDR3. Each CDR3 protein gets one entry after TCRdb re-called the multiplex PCR reads with MiXCR. The sample lists 400,000 to 500,000 distinct CDR3 sequences; about 20% were seen once. Time point indicated: persistent/refractory GD, antithyroid drugs over 5 years with positive TRAb. Researchers made the TCR library from RNA that was extracted from PBMCs. This specimen consisted of peripheral blood mononuclear cells (PBMCs), obtained when the disease was refractory, from a patient treated with antithyroid drugs. Receptors were obtained from a female donor with Graves disease.

The table lists this clonotype with a few counts. This chain links TRBV20-1 with TRBJ2-7; D is unclear. Trimming left V 3 bases short and J 6 bases short, with 18 bases between. Germline assignment: CDR1 DFQATT and CDR2 SNEGSKA (reference sequence). CDR3 length: 14 amino acids. CDR3 coding DNA: TGCAGTGCTAGTTCGGGCTCGAATTTTGGCGAGCAGTACTTC. It specifies CSASSGSNFGEQYF.

This chain uses TRBV12-3 or TRBV12-4 with TRBJ2-2; 13 bases are a match to TRBD2. The CDR3 extends over 17 amino acids. Trimming cost V 5 bases and J 5 bases; bases outside gene matches: 8. For the CDR3, the DNA is TGTGCCAGCAGTCCCCGGACTAGCGGGAGAGGTACCGGGGAGCTGTTTTTT. Its protein product is CASSPRTSGRGTGELFF.

V gene TRBV10-3 combines with J gene TRBJ1-6; D perhaps matches TRBD1 (6 bases). The CDR3 sequence is 14 residues long. CDR1 is ENHRY and CDR2 is SYGVKD in the germline V gene. V lost 5 bases and J lost 8, with 13 bases in between. As DNA, the CDR3 is TGTGCCATCAGTCCTGGACAGTCTGATTCACCCCTCCACTTT. Protein: CAISPGQSDSPLHF.

The chain joins TRBV10-2 to TRBJ1-5; D is unclear. Germline lookup yields CDR1 WSHSY and CDR2 SAAADI. The CDR3 sequence is 15 residues long. Trimming took off 1 base at V and 4 bases at J, with 11 bases between the two ends. CDR3 sequence (DNA): TGCGCCAGCAGTGAGTTTCTGGGAAGTAATCAGCCCCAGCATTTT. Translating it yields CASSEFLGSNQPQHF.

J is TRBJ2-7 and V is TRBV6-1, with a possible D match to TRBD2 (5 bases). CDR1 and CDR2 (germline): MNHNS, SASEGT. This CDR3 spans 16 amino acids. V gave up 7 bases and J gave up 1 base, with 20 bases separating them. CDR3 amino acids: CASTPRGSPRSYEQYF. Written as DNA, the CDR3 is TGTGCCAGCACCCCCCGGGGTAGCCCTCGGTCCTACGAGCAGTACTTC.

This clonotype showed up many times. The J gene is TRBJ2-2, the V gene TRBV7-3, with TRBD2 matching over 10 bases. The CDR3 runs to 15 residues. V was pared by 3 bases and J by 8 bases, with 6 bases of the junction left unmatched. Germline values: CDR1 SGHTA, CDR2 FQGTGA. CDR3 sequence: CASSFTGTSDGELFF. CDR3 coding DNA: TGTGCCAGCAGCTTTACCGGGACTAGCGATGGGGAGCTGTTTTTT.

This clonotype was picked up many times. V and J are TRBV6-5 and TRBJ1-2; D remains ambiguous. The length of the CDR3 is 14 residues. Between the trimmed V and J ends, which lost 2 bases and 2 bases, there was a span of 9 bases. The V gene's germline CDR1 is MNHEY and CDR2 SVGAGI. The CDR3 loop is CASSYLGRNYGYTF. DNA of the CDR3: TGTGCCAGCAGTTACCTTGGGAGGAACTATGGCTACACCTTC.

CDR3 nucleotide sequence: TGCGCCAGCAGCCCTCGGGTCTGGGAGGAACGCAATCAGCCCCAGCATTTT. It yields the protein CASSPRVWEERNQPQHF. J is TRBJ1-5 and V is TRBV4-1, with no clear D. Germline V gene lookup returns CDR1 MGHRA and CDR2 YSYEKL. Trimming took off 4 bases at V and 2 bases at J, with 18 bases between the two ends. The CDR3 is 17 amino acids.

At least ten counts were recorded for this clonotype. The chain links TRBV28 to TRBJ2-5; 8 nucleotides align to TRBD1. J lost 5 bases, V lost 7 bases, and 12 bases had no gene match. Germline CDR1 reads MDHEN; CDR2 reads SYDVKM. The CDR3 length is 15 residues. DNA of the CDR3: TGTGCCAGCACCCCATCGGGACAGGCCAGGGAGACCCAGTACTTC. Its translation is CASTPSGQARETQYF.

The chain combines TRBV9 with TRBJ2-5; D unresolved. V was cut by 7 bases and J by 3 bases, with 4 bases left in between. Germline CDR1 and CDR2: SGDLS and YYNGEE. The CDR3 contains 10 residues. CDR3 DNA sequence: TGTGCCAGCCAGGAAGAGACCCAGTACTTC. Translation: CASQEETQYF.

This clonotype was recorded many times. This rearrangement joins TRBV24-1 to TRBJ2-1; tentative D call: TRBD2 (6 bases). Germline V gives CDR1 KGHDR, CDR2 SFDVKD. With 4 bases removed from V and 7 bases from J, the gap between germline ends came to 19 bases. CDR3 size: 16 residues. CDR3 residues: CATSDPEEGRGNEQFF. CDR3 DNA sequence: TGTGCCACCAGTGACCCGGAGGAGGGGCGAGGGAATGAGCAGTTCTTC.

Many counts were recorded for this clonotype. The rearrangement joins TRBV7-2 to TRBJ2-5, with 8 bases matching TRBD1. The germline V gene has CDR1 SGHTA and CDR2 FQGNSA. The CDR3 runs 13 residues. The junction had 4 bases not matched to a gene; V was cut back by 6 bases and J by 4 bases. Here the CDR3 reads CASRAGGVETQYF. The CDR3 bases are TGTGCCAGCAGAGCAGGGGGCGTAGAGACCCAGTACTTC. The full variable domain, rest sourced from reference TRBV7-2 and TRBJ2-5, is GAGVSQSPSNKVTEKGKDVELRCDPISGHTALYWYRQSLGQGLEFLIYFQGNSAPDKSGLPSDRFSAERTGGSVSTLTIQRTQQEDSAVYLCASRAGGVETQYFGPGTRLLVL.